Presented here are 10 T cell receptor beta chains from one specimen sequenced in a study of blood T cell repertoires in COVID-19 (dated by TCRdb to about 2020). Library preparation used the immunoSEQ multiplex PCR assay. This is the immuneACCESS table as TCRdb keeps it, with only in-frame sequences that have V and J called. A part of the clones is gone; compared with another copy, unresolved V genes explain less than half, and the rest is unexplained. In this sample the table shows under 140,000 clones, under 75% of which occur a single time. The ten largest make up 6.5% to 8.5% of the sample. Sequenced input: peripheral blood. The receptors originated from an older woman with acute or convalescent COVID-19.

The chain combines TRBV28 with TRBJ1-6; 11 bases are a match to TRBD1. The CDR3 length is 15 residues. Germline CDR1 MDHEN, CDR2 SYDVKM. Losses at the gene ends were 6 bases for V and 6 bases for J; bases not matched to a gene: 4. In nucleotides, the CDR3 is TGTGCCAGCAGACCTGGACAGGGGGCTAATTCACCCCTCCACTTT. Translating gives CASRPGQGANSPLHF.

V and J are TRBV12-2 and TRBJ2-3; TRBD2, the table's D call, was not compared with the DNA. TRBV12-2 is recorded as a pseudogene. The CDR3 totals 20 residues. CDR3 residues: CASRLARGLAGAPHTDTQYF. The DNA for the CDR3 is TGTGCAAGTCGCTTAGCGCGAGGACTAGCGGGGGCCCCCCACACAGATACGCAGTATTTT.

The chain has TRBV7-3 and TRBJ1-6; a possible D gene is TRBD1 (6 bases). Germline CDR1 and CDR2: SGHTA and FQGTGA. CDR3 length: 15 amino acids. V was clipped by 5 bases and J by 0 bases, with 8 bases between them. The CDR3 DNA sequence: TGTGCCAGCAGCCGACAGGCCTCCTATAATTCACCCCTCCACTTT. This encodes CASSRQASYNSPLHF.

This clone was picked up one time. The CDR3 protein is CASSQEGHSGNTIYF. The CDR3 coding sequence is TGTGCCAGCAGCCAAGAGGGGCACTCTGGAAACACCATATATTTT. The rearrangement links TRBV3-1 (or the pseudogene TRBV3-2) to TRBJ1-3; weak D call: TRBD1 (5 bases). Trimming cost V 0 bases and J 0 bases, with 6 bases left between them. Germline V gives CDR1 LGHDT, CDR2 YNNKEL (reference sequence). The CDR3 has 15 residues.

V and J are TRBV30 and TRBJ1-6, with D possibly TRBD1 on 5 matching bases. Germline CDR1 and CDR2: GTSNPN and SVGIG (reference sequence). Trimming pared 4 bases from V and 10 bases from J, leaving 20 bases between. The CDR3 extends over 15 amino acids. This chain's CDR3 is CAWIRKQALGSPLHF. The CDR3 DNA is TGTGCCTGGATAAGGAAACAGGCCTTAGGATCACCCCTCCACTTT.

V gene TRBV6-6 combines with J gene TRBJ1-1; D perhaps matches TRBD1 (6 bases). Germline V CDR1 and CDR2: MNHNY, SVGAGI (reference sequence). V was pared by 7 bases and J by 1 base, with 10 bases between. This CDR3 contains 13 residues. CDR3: CASIKTGNTEAFF. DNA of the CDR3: TGTGCCAGCATTAAGACAGGGAACACTGAAGCTTTCTTT.

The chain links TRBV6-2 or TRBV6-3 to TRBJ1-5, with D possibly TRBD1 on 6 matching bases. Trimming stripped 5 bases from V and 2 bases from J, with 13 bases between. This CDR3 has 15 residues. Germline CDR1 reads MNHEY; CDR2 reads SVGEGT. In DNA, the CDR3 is TGTGCCAGCAGTCAACAGGGTCTGGGCAATCAGCCCCAGCATTTT. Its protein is CASSQQGLGNQPQHF.

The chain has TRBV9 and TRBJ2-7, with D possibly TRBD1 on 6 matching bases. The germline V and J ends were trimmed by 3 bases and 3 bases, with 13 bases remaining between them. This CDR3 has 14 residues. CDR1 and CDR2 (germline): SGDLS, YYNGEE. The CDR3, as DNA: TGTGCCAGCAGCGCTACAGGGTATCTCTACGAGCAGTACTTC. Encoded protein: CASSATGYLYEQYF.

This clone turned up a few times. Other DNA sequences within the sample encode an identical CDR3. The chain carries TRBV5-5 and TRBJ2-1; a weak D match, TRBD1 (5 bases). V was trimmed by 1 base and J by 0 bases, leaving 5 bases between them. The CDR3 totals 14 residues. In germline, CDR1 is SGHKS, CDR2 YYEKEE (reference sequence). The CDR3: CASSLTGSYNEQFF. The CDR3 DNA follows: TGTGCCAGCAGCTTGACAGGCTCCTACAATGAGCAGTTCTTC. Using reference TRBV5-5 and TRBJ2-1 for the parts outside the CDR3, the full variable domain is DAGVTQSPTHLIKTRGQQVTLRCSPISGHKSVSWYQQVLGQGPQFIFQYYEKEERGRGNFPDRFSARQFPNYSSELNVNALLLGDSALYLCASSLTGSYNEQFFGPGTRLTVL.

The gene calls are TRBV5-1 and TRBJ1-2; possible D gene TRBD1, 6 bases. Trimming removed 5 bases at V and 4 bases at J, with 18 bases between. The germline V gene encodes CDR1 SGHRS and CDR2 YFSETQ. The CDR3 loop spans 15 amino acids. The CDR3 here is CASRDDRLEFYGYTF. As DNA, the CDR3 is TGCGCCAGCAGAGATGACAGGTTGGAGTTCTATGGCTACACCTTC. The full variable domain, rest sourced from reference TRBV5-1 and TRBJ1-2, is KAGVTQTPRYLIKTRGQQVTLSCSPISGHRSVSWYQQTPGQGLQFLFEYFSETQRNKGNFPGRFSGRQFSNSRSEMNVSTLELGDSALYLCASRDDRLEFYGYTFGSGTRLTVV.